This T cell receptor beta chain was identified during a study of T cells expressing NK-cell markers. Notes on the study in general: In a handful of donors, dominant clonotypes made up about 25-60.1% of CD3+CD56-NKG2C+ cells.

Note on this clonotype: Its matching antigen is unknown.

TCRdb re-called the 5' RACE reads, yielding one record per CDR3 amino acid sequence without DNA. The sample holds about 540,000 distinct CDR3 sequences. Looked up from germline, CDR1 is SEHNR and CDR2 is FQNEAQ (reference sequence). The CDR3 has 12 amino acids. The chain couples TRBV7-9 to TRBJ2-5; TCRdb reports TRBD1, a call that lacks DNA to check it against. This TCR was sampled from a young man in good health. Sequenced sample: blood T cells: a sorted CD56 or NKG2C T cell subset, CD4+ or CD8+ T cells, or bulk PBMC T cells (not recorded which). This chain's CDR3 is CASRDVQETQYF.